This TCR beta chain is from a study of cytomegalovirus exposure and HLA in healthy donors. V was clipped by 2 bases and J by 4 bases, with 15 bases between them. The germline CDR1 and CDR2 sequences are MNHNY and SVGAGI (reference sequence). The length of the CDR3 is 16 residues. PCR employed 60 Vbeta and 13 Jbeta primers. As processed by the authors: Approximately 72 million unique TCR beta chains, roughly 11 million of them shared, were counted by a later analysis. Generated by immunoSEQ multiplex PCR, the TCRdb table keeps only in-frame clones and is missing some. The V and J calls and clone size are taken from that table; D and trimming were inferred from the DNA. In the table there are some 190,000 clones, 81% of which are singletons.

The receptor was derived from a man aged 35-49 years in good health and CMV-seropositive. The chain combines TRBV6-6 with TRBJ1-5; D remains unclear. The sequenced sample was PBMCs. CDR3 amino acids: CASSYGGQNGNQPQHF. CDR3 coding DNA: TGTGCCAGCAGTTACGGCGGCCAAAATGGTAATCAGCCCCAGCATTTT.